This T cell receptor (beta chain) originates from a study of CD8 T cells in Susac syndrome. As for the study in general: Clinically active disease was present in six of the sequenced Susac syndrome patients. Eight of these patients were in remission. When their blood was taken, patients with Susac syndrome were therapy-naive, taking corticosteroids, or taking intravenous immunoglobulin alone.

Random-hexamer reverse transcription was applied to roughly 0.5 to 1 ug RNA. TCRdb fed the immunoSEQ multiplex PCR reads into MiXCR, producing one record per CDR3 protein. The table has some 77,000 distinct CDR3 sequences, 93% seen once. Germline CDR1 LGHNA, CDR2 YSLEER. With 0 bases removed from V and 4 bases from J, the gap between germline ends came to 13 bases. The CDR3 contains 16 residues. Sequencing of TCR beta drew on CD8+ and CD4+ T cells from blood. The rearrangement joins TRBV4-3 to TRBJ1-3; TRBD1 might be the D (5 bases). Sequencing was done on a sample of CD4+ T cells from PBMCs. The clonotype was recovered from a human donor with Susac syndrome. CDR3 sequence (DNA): TGCGCCAGCAGCCAAGAACCGGGGGTACTCGGAAACACCATATATTTT. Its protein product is CASSQEPGVLGNTIYF.